One and the same sample provided the 18 T cell receptor beta chains below, sequenced in a study of spatial heterogeneity in lung cancer. Documented time point: sample taken at primary tumor resection. Whole RNA, which was extracted from tumor, nontumor lung tissue or frozen PBMC, was sequenced without any cell sorting. TCRdb fed the 5' RACE reads into MiXCR, producing one record per CDR3 protein. The sample has tens of thousands of distinct CDR3 sequences, approximately 12% seen once; the top ten hold 7.2%. Sequences were derived from PBMCs, sampled at surgery. The receptors originated from a male donor with early-stage non-small cell lung cancer.

This clonotype occurred a few times. The J gene is TRBJ2-3, the V gene TRBV20-1; 9 positions agree with TRBD2. The CDR3 length is 16 residues. V shed 5 bases, J shed 6 bases, and the junction held 15 bases outside the gene matches. Germline CDR1 DFQATT, CDR2 SNEGSKA (reference sequence). CDR3 nucleotides: TGCAGTGCTGGACCAGTAGCGGGAGCCTCGTTTGATACGCAGTATTTT. Translated, it gives CSAGPVAGASFDTQYF.

The V call is TRBV4-2, the J call TRBJ1-2, with D maybe TRBD1 (5 bases). V was cut by 4 bases and J by 4 bases, with 22 bases left in between. The CDR3 has 17 amino acids. Looked up from germline, CDR1 is LGHNA and CDR2 is YNFKEQ. The CDR3 region has the DNA TGTGCCAGCAGCCTTGATAATCGGGACTCCCAGTTCTATGGCTACACCTTC. This gives the protein CASSLDNRDSQFYGYTF.

This chain joins TRBV7-3 and TRBJ2-7; 8 bases are a match to TRBD2. CDR1 and CDR2 from the germline V gene are SGHTA and FQGTGA. With V trimmed by 4 bases and J by 6 bases, 5 bases remained unmatched. This CDR3 contains 13 residues. CDR3 sequence: CASSSDRGGEQYF. The CDR3 DNA is TGTGCCAGCAGCTCGGACCGGGGGGGCGAGCAGTACTTC.

The J gene is TRBJ2-3, the V gene TRBV30; 8 bases fit TRBD2. CDR1 is GTSNPN, CDR2 SVGIG, per germline (reference sequence). Losses at the gene ends were 4 bases for V and 0 bases for J; bases not matched to a gene: 0. The CDR3 is 13 residues long. CDR3 residues: CAWTSGSTDTQYF. The CDR3 region has the DNA TGTGCCTGGACTAGCGGGAGCACAGATACGCAGTATTTT.

In its sample, this clonotype was seen many times. The chain links TRBV10-3 to TRBJ1-1, with TRBD1 as a possible D gene (5 bases). Trimming shortened V by 7 bases and J by 1 base, and 10 bases separated the two germline ends. Germline CDR1 reads ENHRY; CDR2 reads SYGVKD. The CDR3 contains 13 residues. CDR3 nucleotide sequence: TGTGCCATCAATTGGGGCGGGAACACTGAAGCTTTCTTT. The encoded protein is CAINWGGNTEAFF.

This clonotype was observed a handful of times. The gene calls are TRBV7-9 and TRBJ1-1, with TRBD1 as a possible D gene (5 bases). V was clipped by 7 bases and J by 0 bases, with 18 bases between them. Germline CDR1 SEHNR, CDR2 FQNEAQ (reference sequence). CDR3 size: 16 residues. The CDR3 DNA follows: TGTGCCAGCATCCCCCTCGGGGCCTCCTTGAACACTGAAGCTTTCTTT. Encoded protein: CASIPLGASLNTEAFF.

In this sample, this clonotype turned up many times. V usage is TRBV29-1 and J usage is TRBJ2-7; 9 bases match TRBD1. CDR3 length: 16 residues. The V and J ends lost 0 bases and 2 bases, in that order; junction bases with no gene match: 8. Germline V gene sequence: CDR1 SQVTM, CDR2 ANQGSEA. This chain's CDR3 is CSVEDLVQGATYEQYF. The CDR3 DNA follows: TGCAGCGTTGAAGATCTAGTACAGGGGGCGACCTACGAGCAGTACTTC.

The genes are TRBV5-4 and TRBJ1-2; possibly TRBD1 for D (5 bases). The V gene lost 3 bases and the J gene lost 7 bases, with 19 bases spanning the gap. The CDR3 contains 15 residues. Germline V gene lookup returns CDR1 SGHNT and CDR2 YYREEE (reference sequence). This CDR3 reads CASSSPGGQGLGYTF. For the CDR3, the DNA is TGTGCCAGCAGCTCCCCGGGAGGACAAGGTCTTGGCTACACCTTC.

A few counts support this clonotype. The genes are TRBV7-6 and TRBJ1-1; no clear D. Trimming took off 4 bases at V and 1 base at J, with 7 bases between the two ends. The V gene's germline CDR1 is SGHVS and CDR2 FNYEAQ. This CDR3 has 13 amino acids. CDR3 nucleotides: TGTGCCAGCAGCTCGAAATCGAACACTGAAGCTTTCTTT. Protein sequence: CASSSKSNTEAFF.

This clonotype came up a few times. V is TRBV19 and J is TRBJ2-3, with 7 bases fitting TRBD1. The germline V gene encodes CDR1 LNHDA and CDR2 SQIVND (reference sequence). V lost 4 bases, J lost 5 bases, and 6 bases stayed unmatched. The CDR3 runs to 14 residues. The CDR3 DNA reads as TGTGCCAGTAGTAAGGGGGCTGGTAAAGATACGCAGTATTTT. The encoded protein is CASSKGAGKDTQYF.

This clonotype was detected many times. The genes are TRBV29-1 and TRBJ1-1; D ambiguous. V lost 2 bases, J lost 10 bases, and 17 bases lay in between. Per germline, CDR1 SQVTM and CDR2 ANQGSEA. The CDR3 contains 13 residues. The CDR3 reads CSVEQKLTRGAFF. For the CDR3, the DNA is TGCAGCGTTGAACAGAAACTGACGCGTGGAGCTTTCTTT.

The sample holds a few counts of this clonotype. This chain joins TRBV20-1 and TRBJ1-2; D uncertain. The CDR3 contains 14 residues. V was pared by 3 bases and J by 7 bases, with 18 bases between. In germline, CDR1 is DFQATT, CDR2 SNEGSKA (reference sequence). CDR3: CSASLERARVGYTF. The DNA for the CDR3 is TGCAGTGCTAGCCTTGAACGAGCCCGTGTTGGCTACACCTTC.

The chain joins TRBV18 to TRBJ2-3; maybe TRBD1 (5 bases). CDR1 is KGHSH, CDR2 LQKENI, per germline. The CDR3 runs to 14 residues. V was clipped by 3 bases and J by 2 bases, with 9 bases between them. CDR3 sequence: CASSPSGLTDTQYF. DNA of the CDR3: TGTGCCAGCTCACCTTCAGGGCTCACAGATACGCAGTATTTT.

This clonotype was seen more than once but under ten times. The gene calls are TRBV29-1 and TRBJ2-4; 7 nucleotides align to TRBD1. Germline V lookup: CDR1 SQVTM, CDR2 ANQGSEA. The J segment lost 10 bases and the V segment lost 7 bases, leaving 7 bases of the junction unmatched. The CDR3 totals 11 residues. In DNA, the CDR3 is TGCAGCGCGATAACAGGGGCAATTCAGTACTTC. This translates into CSAITGAIQYF.

The chain joins TRBV12-3 or TRBV12-4 to TRBJ1-1; no clear D. Trimming removed 1 base from V and 4 bases from J, with 7 bases in between. The CDR3 is made up of 13 amino acids. For the CDR3, the DNA is TGTGCCAGCAGTTTAGGACGGGGCACTGAAGCTTTCTTT. It translates to CASSLGRGTEAFF.

This clonotype was seen a few times. V and J are TRBV5-6 and TRBJ1-1; maybe TRBD1 (6 bases). The CDR3 has 16 amino acids. The germline V and J ends were trimmed by 0 bases and 5 bases, with 17 bases remaining between them. Germline assignment: CDR1 SGHDT and CDR2 YYEEEE. For the CDR3, the DNA is TGTGCCAGCAGCTTGGTGTGGGCAGGGGAGGAAACTGAAGCTTTCTTT. Translating gives CASSLVWAGEETEAFF.

This clonotype came up many times. The J gene is TRBJ2-3, the V gene TRBV5-1; TRBD2 matches at 7 bases. This CDR3 has 15 amino acids. Trimming took 4 bases from V and 7 from J; bases not matched to a gene: 12. Germline V gives CDR1 SGHRS, CDR2 YFSETQ. CDR3 coding DNA: TGCGCCAGCAGCCCTCGCGGGGCGGGAGATCATACGCAGTATTTT. Its translation: CASSPRGAGDHTQYF. Full variable domain (remainder filled in from reference TRBV5-1 and TRBJ2-3): KAGVTQTPRYLIKTRGQQVTLSCSPISGHRSVSWYQQTPGQGLQFLFEYFSETQRNKGNFPGRFSGRQFSNSRSEMNVSTLELGDSALYLCASSPRGAGDHTQYFGPGTRLTVL.

This chain connects TRBV19 to TRBJ1-2; TRBD1 aligns across 10 bases. Germline lookup yields CDR1 LNHDA and CDR2 SQIVND (reference sequence). V was clipped by 1 base and J by 7 bases; unmatched bases: 6. The CDR3 totals 15 residues. In nucleotides, the CDR3 is TGTGCCAGTAGTATAGGAGGGACAGGGGATTCTGGCTACACCTTC. Translating gives CASSIGGTGDSGYTF.